This T cell receptor (beta chain) came from a study of cytomegalovirus exposure and HLA in healthy donors. CDR3 length equals 13 residues. Germline V gene sequence: CDR1 WNHNN, CDR2 SYGVQD (reference sequence). The V segment lost 4 bases and the J segment 3 bases; nucleotides outside the gene matches: 3. The study ran its PCR with 60 Vbeta and 13 Jbeta primers. The protocol was immunoSEQ multiplex PCR, while the TCRdb copy is restricted to in-frame clones and leaves out a portion. The repertoire holds about 160,000 clones, with around 80% as singletons. The material sequenced was PBMCs. This TCR was sampled from a male donor in good health and CMV-seronegative. J is TRBJ2-7 and V is TRBV10-1, with 7 bases identical to TRBD2. The CDR3 protein is CASSGLAVYEQYF. The CDR3, as DNA: TGCGCCAGCAGTGGCCTAGCGGTCTACGAGCAGTACTTC.